The source of this TCR beta chain is a study of OX40 agonist ivuxolimab in advanced cancers. Overall study context: Each patient was given ivuxolimab into a vein every 2 weeks, at 0.01 to 10 mg/kg.

Study observations and caveats: Averaged across samples, CD8+ T cells carried more expanded clones than CD4+ did.

Comment on this clone: Antigen specificity is unknown.

The protocol was immunoSEQ multiplex PCR, while the TCRdb copy is restricted to in-frame clones and leaves out a portion. The table records 55,000 to 70,000 clones, less than 90% of them present only once. The timepoints at which blood was sampled were baseline, cycle 4 day 1, and cycle 7 day 1. Germline CDR1 and CDR2: MNHNS and SASEGT. Trimming removed 6 bases at V and 5 bases at J, with 13 bases between. There are 14 residues in the CDR3. The rearrangement joins TRBV6-1 to TRBJ2-2; D is perhaps TRBD1 (6 bases). The sequenced sample was CD4+ or CD8+ T cells sorted from blood, obtained in a trial of the OX40 agonist ivuxolimab. The TCR originated in an adult with an advanced solid tumor such as melanoma, head and neck, liver or kidney cancer. The CDR3 protein is CASRPDSFTGELFF. The CDR3 nucleotides read TGTGCCAGCAGACCGGACAGCTTTACCGGGGAGCTGTTTTTT.